The text below deals with one TCR beta chain. No antigen is known for it. cDNA synthesis was performed in eight separate reactions for each sample. TCRdb re-called the 5' RACE reads; every CDR3 protein appears as one record, without DNA. This sample's table has about 170,000 distinct CDR3 sequences. This record belongs to a study of monozygotic twins with inflammatory bowel disease. Study findings and constraints: Relative to healthy twins, IBD patients had fewer clonotypes in common with others, a gap that was especially apparent with disease activity.

This clonotype was sampled from a human donor with ulcerative colitis or Crohn's disease, or a healthy co-twin of an affected twin (not recorded which). Sequencing was performed on blood.

CDR3 residues: CASSPGTPQFF. The genes are TRBV7-9 and TRBJ2-1; TCRdb outputs TRBD1, but without DNA this stays unchecked. Germline values: CDR1 SEHNR, CDR2 FQNEAQ (reference sequence). CDR3 size: 11 residues.